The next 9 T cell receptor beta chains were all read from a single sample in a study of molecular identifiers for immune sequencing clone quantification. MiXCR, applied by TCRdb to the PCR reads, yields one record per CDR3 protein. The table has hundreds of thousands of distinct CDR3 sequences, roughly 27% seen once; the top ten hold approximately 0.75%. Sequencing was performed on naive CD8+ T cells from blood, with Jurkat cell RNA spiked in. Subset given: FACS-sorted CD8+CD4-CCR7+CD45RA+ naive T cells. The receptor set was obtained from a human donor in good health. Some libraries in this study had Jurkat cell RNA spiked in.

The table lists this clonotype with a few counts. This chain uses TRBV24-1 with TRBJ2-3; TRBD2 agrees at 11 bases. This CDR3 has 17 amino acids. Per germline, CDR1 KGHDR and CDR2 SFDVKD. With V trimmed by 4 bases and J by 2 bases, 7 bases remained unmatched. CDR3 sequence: CATSDHGLAGVTDTQYF. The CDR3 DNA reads TGTGCCACCAGTGACCACGGACTAGCGGGCGTCACAGATACGCAGTATTTT.

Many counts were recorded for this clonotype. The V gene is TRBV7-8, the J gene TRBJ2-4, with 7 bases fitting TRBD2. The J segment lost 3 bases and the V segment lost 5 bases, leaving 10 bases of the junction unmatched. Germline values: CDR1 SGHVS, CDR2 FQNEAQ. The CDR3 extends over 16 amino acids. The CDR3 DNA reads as TGTGCCAGCAGCCTCAGCGGGGAAGTGGTCAAAAACATTCAGTACTTC. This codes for CASSLSGEVVKNIQYF.

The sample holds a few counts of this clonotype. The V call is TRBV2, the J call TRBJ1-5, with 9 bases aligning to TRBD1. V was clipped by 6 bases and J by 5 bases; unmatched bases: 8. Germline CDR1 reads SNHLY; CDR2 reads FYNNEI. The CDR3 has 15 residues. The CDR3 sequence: CASSGDREGDQPQHF. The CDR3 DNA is TGTGCCAGCAGCGGGGACAGGGAAGGCGATCAGCCCCAGCATTTT.

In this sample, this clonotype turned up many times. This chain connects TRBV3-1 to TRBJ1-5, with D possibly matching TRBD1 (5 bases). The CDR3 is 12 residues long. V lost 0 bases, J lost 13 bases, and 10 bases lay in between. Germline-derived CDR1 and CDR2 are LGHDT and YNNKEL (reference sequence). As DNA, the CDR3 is TGTGCCAGCAGCCAAGAGTCCCACAGGCAGCATTTT. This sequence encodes CASSQESHRQHF.

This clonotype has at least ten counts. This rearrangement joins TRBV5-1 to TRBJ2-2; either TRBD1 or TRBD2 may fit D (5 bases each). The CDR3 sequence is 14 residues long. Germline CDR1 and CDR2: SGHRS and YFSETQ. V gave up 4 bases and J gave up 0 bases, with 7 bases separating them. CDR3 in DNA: TGCGCCAGCAGCGGGGGAGCGAACACCGGGGAGCTGTTTTTT. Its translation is CASSGGANTGELFF.

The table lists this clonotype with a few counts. The CDR3 bases are TGTGCCAGTAGTATCCGACAGGACACAGATACGCAGTATTTT. This sequence encodes CASSIRQDTDTQYF. The rearrangement uses TRBV19 and TRBJ2-3, with D perhaps matching TRBD1 (6 bases). The CDR3 is 14 amino acids. Germline lookup yields CDR1 LNHDA and CDR2 SQIVND (reference sequence). V lost 3 bases, J lost 2 bases, and 9 bases lay in between.

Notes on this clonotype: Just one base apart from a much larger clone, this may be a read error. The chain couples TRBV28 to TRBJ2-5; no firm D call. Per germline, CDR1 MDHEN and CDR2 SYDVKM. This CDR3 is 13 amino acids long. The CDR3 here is CASRPGTQEPQYF. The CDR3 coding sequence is TGTGCCAGCCGACCCGGCACCCAAGAGCCCCAGTACTTC.

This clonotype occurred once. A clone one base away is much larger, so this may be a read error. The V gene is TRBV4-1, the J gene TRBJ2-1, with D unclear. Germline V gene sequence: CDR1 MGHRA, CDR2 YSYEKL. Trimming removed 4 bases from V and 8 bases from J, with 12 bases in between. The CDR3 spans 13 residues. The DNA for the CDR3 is TGCGCCAGCAGCCGAATTGGCGCCGATGAGCAGTTCTTC. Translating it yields CASSRIGADEQFF.

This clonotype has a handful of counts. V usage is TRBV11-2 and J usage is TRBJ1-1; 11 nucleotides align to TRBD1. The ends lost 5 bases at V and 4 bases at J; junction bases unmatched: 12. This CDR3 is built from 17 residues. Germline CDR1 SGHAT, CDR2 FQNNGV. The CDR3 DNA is TGTGCCAGCAGCACGATGGACAGGGGGCGGTTGGGCACTGAAGCTTTCTTT. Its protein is CASSTMDRGRLGTEAFF.